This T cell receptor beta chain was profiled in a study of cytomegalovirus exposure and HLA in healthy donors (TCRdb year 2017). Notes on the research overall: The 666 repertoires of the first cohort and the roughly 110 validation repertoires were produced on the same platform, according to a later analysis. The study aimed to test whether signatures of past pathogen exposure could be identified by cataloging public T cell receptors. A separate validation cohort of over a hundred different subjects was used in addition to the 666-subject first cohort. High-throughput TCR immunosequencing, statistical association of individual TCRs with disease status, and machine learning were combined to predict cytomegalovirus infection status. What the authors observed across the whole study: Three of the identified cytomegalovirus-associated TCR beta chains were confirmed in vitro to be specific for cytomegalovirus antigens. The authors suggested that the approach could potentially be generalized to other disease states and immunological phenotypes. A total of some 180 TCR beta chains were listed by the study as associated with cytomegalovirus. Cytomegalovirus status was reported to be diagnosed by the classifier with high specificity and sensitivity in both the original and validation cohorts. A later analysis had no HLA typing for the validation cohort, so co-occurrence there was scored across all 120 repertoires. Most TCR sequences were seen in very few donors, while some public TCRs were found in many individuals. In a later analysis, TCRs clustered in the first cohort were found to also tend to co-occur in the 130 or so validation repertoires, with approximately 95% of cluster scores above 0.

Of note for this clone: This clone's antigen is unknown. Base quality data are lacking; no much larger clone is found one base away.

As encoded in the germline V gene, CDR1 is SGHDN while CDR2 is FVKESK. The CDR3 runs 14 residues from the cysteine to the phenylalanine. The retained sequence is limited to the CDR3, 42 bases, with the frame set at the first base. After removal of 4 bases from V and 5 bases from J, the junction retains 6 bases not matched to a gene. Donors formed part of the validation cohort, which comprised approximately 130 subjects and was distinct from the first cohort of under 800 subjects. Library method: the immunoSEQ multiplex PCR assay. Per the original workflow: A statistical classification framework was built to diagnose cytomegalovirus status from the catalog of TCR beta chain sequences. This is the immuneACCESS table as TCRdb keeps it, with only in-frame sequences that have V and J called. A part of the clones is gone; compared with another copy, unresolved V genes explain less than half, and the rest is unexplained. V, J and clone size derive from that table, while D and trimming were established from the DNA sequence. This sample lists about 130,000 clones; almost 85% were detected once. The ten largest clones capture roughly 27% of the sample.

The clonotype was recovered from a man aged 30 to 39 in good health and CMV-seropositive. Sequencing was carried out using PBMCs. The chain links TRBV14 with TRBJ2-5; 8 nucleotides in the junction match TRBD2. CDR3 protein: CASSRQRGRETQYF. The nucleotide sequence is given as TGTGCCAGCAGCCGCCAGCGGGGGAGGGAGACCCAGTACTTC.